These T cell receptor beta chains were read from a single sample in a study of vaccination and CD4 T cells after COVID-19. These receptors have no identified antigens. In TCRdb, the PCR reads were re-called with MiXCR into one record per CDR3 protein. The table has 15,000 to 19,000 distinct CDR3 sequences, around 38% seen once; the top ten hold 20% to 25%. Sequencing was done on a sample of cultured CD4+ T cells from blood. These receptors originate from a human donor with COVID-19. Each CDR3 is given with its conserved first and last residue. A D gene is named only where the DNA matches it firmly. Not every row has a clone size; where given, it reads once, few, many or a size class.

clone_size | j_call | d_call | v_call | cdr3_aa | cdr3_nt
- | TRBJ1-2 | - | TRBV25-1 | CASSATGYGYTF | TGTGCCAGCAGTGCGACAGGCTATGGCTACACCTTC
- | TRBJ1-2 | TRBD1 | TRBV6-1 | CASGQVYGYTF | TGTGCCAGCGGACAGGTCTATGGCTACACCTTC
few | TRBJ2-5 | - | TRBV7-2 | CASSLDSKETQYF | TGTGCCAGCAGCCTGGATAGCAAAGAGACCCAGTACTTC
- | TRBJ1-3 | - | TRBV20-1 | CSARDSGEGNTIYF | TGCAGTGCTAGAGATTCCGGGGAGGGAAACACCATATATTTT
once | TRBJ1-2 | TRBD1 | TRBV28 | CASSGTGGSNYGYTF | TGTGCCAGCAGTGGAACAGGGGGGTCTAACTATGGCTACACCTTC
- | TRBJ1-1 | - | TRBV6-5 | CASSYGDRNMNTEAFF | TGTGCCAGCAGTTACGGTGACAGAAACATGAACACTGAAGCTTTCTTT
- | TRBJ2-7 | - | TRBV11-3 | CASSPPGQRANEQYF | TGTGCCAGCAGCCCCCCAGGTCAGCGGGCTAACGAGCAGTACTTC
few | TRBJ1-4 | - | TRBV4-1 | CASSHSHPGATNEKLFF | TGCGCCAGCAGCCACTCACATCCAGGGGCAACTAATGAAAAACTGTTTTTT
few | TRBJ2-5 | TRBD1 | TRBV20-1 | CSASGTGKVETQYF | TGCAGTGCTAGTGGGACAGGGAAAGTCGAGACCCAGTACTTC
- | TRBJ2-5 | TRBD2 | TRBV7-2 | CASSLELAGAWVSQYF | TGTGCCAGCAGCTTAGAACTAGCGGGGGCATGGGTCAGCCAGTACTTC
- | TRBJ2-5 | - | TRBV15 | CATSRDPGETQYF | TGTGCCACCAGCAGAGATCCGGGGGAGACCCAGTACTTC
- | TRBJ2-7 | - | TRBV27 | CASSYLGVGNEQYF | TGTGCCAGCAGTTACCTAGGGGTTGGGAACGAGCAGTACTTC
- | TRBJ1-5 | TRBD1 | TRBV4-2 | CASSQDPTGSRPQHF | TGTGCCAGCAGCCAAGATCCGACAGGGAGTAGGCCCCAGCATTTT
few | TRBJ2-2 | TRBD2 | TRBV11-2 | CASSRGGANTGELFF | TGTGCCAGCAGCCGCGGGGGGGCGAACACCGGGGAGCTGTTTTTT
- | TRBJ2-7 | TRBD1 | TRBV2 | CASSVDRGYEQYF | TGTGCCAGCAGCGTCGACAGGGGCTACGAGCAGTACTTC
few | TRBJ2-7 | - | TRBV6-2/TRBV6-3 | CALRRAGAHYEQYF | TGTGCCCTCCGGAGGGCGGGGGCCCACTACGAGCAGTACTTC
- | TRBJ2-6 | - | TRBV28 | CASNLNSGANVLTF | TGTGCCAGCAACCTGAACTCTGGGGCCAACGTCCTGACTTTC
few | TRBJ2-4 | - | TRBV7-2 | CASSPRIAGNIQYF | TGTGCCAGCAGCCCCCGGATAGCTGGGAACATTCAGTACTTC
- | TRBJ1-4 | TRBD1 | TRBV2 | CASRDRAKGSEKLFF | TGTGCCAGCAGGGACAGGGCGAAGGGGTCTGAAAAACTGTTTTTT
- | TRBJ1-5 | - | TRBV20-1 | CSARALDRGGFNQPQHF | TGCAGTGCTAGAGCGCTCGACAGAGGGGGGTTTAATCAGCCCCAGCATTTT
- | TRBJ2-4 | TRBD2 | TRBV19 | CASSIRGGANIQYF | TGTGCCAGTAGTATACGCGGGGGGGCGAACATTCAGTACTTC
- | TRBJ1-2 | - | TRBV27 | CASSFYSIGGGGYTF | TGTGCCAGCAGTTTTTACTCGATTGGGGGGGGCGGCTACACCTTC
few | TRBJ1-2 | - | TRBV20-1 | CSARPPGSIYGYTF | TGCAGTGCCCGCCCGCCAGGGTCGATCTATGGCTACACCTTC
medium-sized | TRBJ2-1 | - | TRBV6-2/TRBV6-3 | CASSFDPGDSQNNEQFF | TGTGCCAGCAGTTTTGATCCGGGGGACTCCCAGAACAATGAGCAGTTCTTC
- | TRBJ1-1 | - | TRBV30 | CAWRTGPMNTEAFF | TGTGCCTGGAGAACAGGGCCCATGAACACTGAAGCTTTCTTT
- | TRBJ2-5 | - | TRBV10-3 | CAISEVRAETQYF | TGTGCCATCAGTGAAGTCAGGGCAGAGACCCAGTACTTC
- | TRBJ2-2 | - | TRBV20-1 | CSARDPARGGSGGELFF | TGCAGTGCTAGAGATCCGGCCAGAGGGGGATCGGGCGGGGAGCTGTTTTTT
- | TRBJ1-1 | - | TRBV7-9 | CASSPVGGRAFF | TGTGCCAGCAGCCCCGTGGGGGGCCGAGCTTTCTTT
once | TRBJ1-1 | - | TRBV29-1 | CSVDLGRNTEAFF | TGCAGCGTTGATTTGGGGAGGAACACTGAAGCTTTCTTT
once | TRBJ1-6 | - | TRBV6-2/TRBV6-3 | CASSTNSPLHF | TGTGCCAGCAGTACAAATTCACCCCTCCACTTT
few | TRBJ1-2 | TRBD1 | TRBV6-1 | CASSGWTGGYGYTF | TGTGCCAGCAGTGGGTGGACAGGGGGCTATGGCTACACCTTC
- | TRBJ2-7 | TRBD2 | TRBV7-2 | CASSLGGGQYEQYF | TGTGCCAGCAGCTTAGGGGGGGGTCAATACGAGCAGTACTTC
- | TRBJ1-2 | - | TRBV7-9 | CASSKGTGNHGYTF | TGTGCCAGCAGCAAAGGGACGGGAAACCATGGCTACACCTTC
few | TRBJ1-1 | - | TRBV6-2/TRBV6-3 | CASTERRTRVEAFF | TGTGCCAGCACTGAACGAAGGACCCGGGTAGAAGCTTTCTTT
- | TRBJ2-2 | TRBD1 | TRBV11-2 | CASTRQGAIGELFF | TGTGCCAGCACCCGACAGGGGGCAATCGGGGAGCTGTTTTTT
- | TRBJ1-2 | - | TRBV27 | CASSFRRVEASNYGYTF | TGTGCCAGCAGTTTCCGCAGGGTGGAAGCCTCTAACTATGGCTACACCTTC
- | TRBJ1-3 | - | TRBV10-3 | CAITGGPGNTIYF | TGTGCCATCACTGGGGGACCTGGAAACACCATATATTTT
once | TRBJ1-3 | - | TRBV7-9 | CASSLPLVSGNTIYF | TGTGCCAGCAGCCTCCCCCTGGTCTCTGGAAACACCATATATTTT
- | TRBJ2-1 | TRBD2 | TRBV11-2 | CASSLDWTSEMQFF | TGTGCCAGCAGCTTAGATTGGACTAGCGAGATGCAGTTCTTC
- | TRBJ2-7 | TRBD1 | TRBV20-1 | CSASRTGLDEQYF | TGCAGTGCTAGCAGGACAGGGCTGGACGAGCAGTACTTC
few | TRBJ1-1 | - | TRBV19 | CASKGLSMNTEAFF | TGTGCCAGTAAGGGCCTGAGCATGAACACTGAAGCTTTCTTT
- | TRBJ2-7 | - | TRBV6-1 | CASSRGGPQDEQYF | TGTGCCAGCAGTAGGGGGGGGCCCCAGGACGAGCAGTACTTC
- | TRBJ2-7 | - | TRBV12-3/TRBV12-4 | CASSLLTGAYEQYF | TGTGCCAGCAGTTTATTGACGGGAGCCTACGAGCAGTACTTC
- | TRBJ1-1 | TRBD1 | TRBV2 | CAAGTGVNTEAFF | TGTGCCGCCGGGACAGGGGTGAACACTGAAGCTTTCTTT
- | TRBJ2-2 | - | TRBV6-1 | CASRLAGAAGELFF | TGTGCCAGTCGCTTGGCGGGGGCGGCCGGGGAGCTGTTTTTT
- | TRBJ1-6 | - | TRBV7-2 | CASSLTGTGNSPLHF | TGTGCCAGCAGCCTCACAGGGACGGGTAATTCACCCCTCCACTTT
- | TRBJ2-7 | TRBD1 | TRBV6-1 | CASSDVRGRDRERRTSKSYEQYF | TGTGCCAGCAGCGACGTTAGGGGTCGGGACAGGGAACGCCGGACATCCAAGTCCTACGAGCAGTACTTC
few | TRBJ2-1 | TRBD2 | TRBV7-2 | CASSLVGVLAGSYNEQFF | TGTGCCAGCAGCTTAGTCGGGGTTCTAGCGGGGAGCTACAATGAGCAGTTCTTC
- | TRBJ1-5 | TRBD1 | TRBV27 | CASRRVGTGANQPQHF | TGTGCCAGCAGAAGAGTGGGGACAGGGGCGAATCAGCCCCAGCATTTT
once | TRBJ2-3 | - | TRBV6-5 | CASSSRGFPTDTQYF | TGTGCCAGCAGTTCCCGGGGATTTCCCACAGATACGCAGTATTTT
- | TRBJ1-1 | - | TRBV29-1 | CSVTRVDTEAFF | TGCAGCGTCACCAGGGTAGACACTGAAGCTTTCTTT
- | TRBJ1-2 | TRBD1 | TRBV7-8 | CASSFRQGDNYGYTF | TGTGCCAGCAGCTTTCGACAGGGGGATAACTATGGCTACACCTTC